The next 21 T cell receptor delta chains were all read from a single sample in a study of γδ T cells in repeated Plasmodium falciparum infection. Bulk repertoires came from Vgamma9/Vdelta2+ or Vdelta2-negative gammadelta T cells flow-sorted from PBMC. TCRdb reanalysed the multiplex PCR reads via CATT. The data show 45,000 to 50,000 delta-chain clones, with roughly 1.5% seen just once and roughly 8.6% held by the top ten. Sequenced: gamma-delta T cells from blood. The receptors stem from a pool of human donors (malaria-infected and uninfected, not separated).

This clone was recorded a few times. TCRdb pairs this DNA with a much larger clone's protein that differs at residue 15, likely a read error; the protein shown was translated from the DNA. The CDR3, as DNA: TGTGCTCTTGGGGAACGGTTCCTGGCGACGGGGACCCACACCGGTAAACTCATCTTT. The encoded protein is CALGERFLATGTHTGKLIF. The J gene is TRDJ1, the V gene TRDV1; D is perhaps TRDD2 or TRDD3 (5 bases each). The J gene is absent in TCRdb and was assigned here via DNA matching to germline. Looked up from germline, CDR1 is TSWWSYY and CDR2 is QGS. The CDR3 is 19 amino acids.

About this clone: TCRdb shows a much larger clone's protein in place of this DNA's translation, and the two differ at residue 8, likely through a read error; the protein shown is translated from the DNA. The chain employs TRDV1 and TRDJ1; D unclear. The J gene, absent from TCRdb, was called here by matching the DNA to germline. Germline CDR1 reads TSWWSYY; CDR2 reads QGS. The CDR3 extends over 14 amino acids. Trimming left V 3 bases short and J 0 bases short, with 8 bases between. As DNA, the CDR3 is TGTGCTCTTGGGGATGCTGCCCACACCGATAAACTCATCTTT. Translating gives CALGDAAHTDKLIF.

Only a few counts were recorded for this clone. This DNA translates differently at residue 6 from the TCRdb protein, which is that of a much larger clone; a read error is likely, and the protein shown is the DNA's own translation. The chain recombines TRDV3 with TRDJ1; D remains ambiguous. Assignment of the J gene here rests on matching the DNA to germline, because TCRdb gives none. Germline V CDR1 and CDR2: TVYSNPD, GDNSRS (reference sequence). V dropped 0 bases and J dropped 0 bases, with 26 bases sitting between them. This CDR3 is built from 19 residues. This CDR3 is CAFRPVGPEILGDTDKLIF. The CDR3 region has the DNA TGTGCCTTTAGGCCGGTGGGTCCCGAGATTTTGGGTGACACCGATAAACTCATCTTT. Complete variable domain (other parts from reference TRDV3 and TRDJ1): CDKVTQSSPDQTVASGSEVVLLCTYDTVYSNPDLFWYRIRPDYSFQFVFYGDNSRSEGADFTQGRFSVKHILTQKAFHLVISPVRTEDSATYYCAFRPVGPEILGDTDKLIFGKGTRVTVEP.

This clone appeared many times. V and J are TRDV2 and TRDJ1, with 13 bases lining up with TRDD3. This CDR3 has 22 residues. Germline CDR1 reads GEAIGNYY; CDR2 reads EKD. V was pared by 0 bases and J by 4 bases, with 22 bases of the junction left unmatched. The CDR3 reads CACDTVSTFRTGGYASDDKLIF. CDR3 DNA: TGTGCCTGTGACACCGTATCGACCTTCCGTACTGGGGGATACGCGTCTGACGATAAACTCATCTTT.

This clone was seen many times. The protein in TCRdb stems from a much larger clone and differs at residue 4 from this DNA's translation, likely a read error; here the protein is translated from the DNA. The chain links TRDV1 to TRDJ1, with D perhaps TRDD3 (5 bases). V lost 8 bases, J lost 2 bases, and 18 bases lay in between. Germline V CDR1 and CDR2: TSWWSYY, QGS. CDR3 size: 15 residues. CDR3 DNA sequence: TGTGCTCTTAGGGGGCCGATCCGGGTTACCGATAAACTCATCTTT. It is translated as CALRGPIRVTDKLIF.

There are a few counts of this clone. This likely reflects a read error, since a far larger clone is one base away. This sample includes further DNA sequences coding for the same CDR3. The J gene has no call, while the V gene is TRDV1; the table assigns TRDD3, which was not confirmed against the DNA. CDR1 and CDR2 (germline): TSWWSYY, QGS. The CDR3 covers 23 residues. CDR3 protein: CALGELHHLTGGYPYSPTDKLIF. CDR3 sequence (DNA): TGTGCTCTTGGGGAACTCCATCACCTCACTGGGGGATACCCCTACTCCCCAACCGATAAGCTCATCTTT.

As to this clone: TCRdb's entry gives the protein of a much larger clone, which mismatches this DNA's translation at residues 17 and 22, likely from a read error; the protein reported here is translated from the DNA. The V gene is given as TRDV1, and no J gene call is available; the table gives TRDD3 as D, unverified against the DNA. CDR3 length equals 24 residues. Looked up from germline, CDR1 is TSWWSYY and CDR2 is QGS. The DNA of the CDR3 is TGTGCTCTTGGGGAAAGGCCCTACCTTCCAACTGGGGGATACTTCTCCTTGGACACCCGACAGGTGTTTTTC. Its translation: CALGERPYLPTGGYFSLDTRQVFF.

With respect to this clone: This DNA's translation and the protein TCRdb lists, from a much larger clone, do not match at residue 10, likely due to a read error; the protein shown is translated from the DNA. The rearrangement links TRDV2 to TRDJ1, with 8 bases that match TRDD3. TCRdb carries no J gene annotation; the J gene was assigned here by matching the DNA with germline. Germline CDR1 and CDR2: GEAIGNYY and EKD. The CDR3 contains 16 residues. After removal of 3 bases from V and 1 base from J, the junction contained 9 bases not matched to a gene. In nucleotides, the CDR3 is TGTGCCTGTGACCCCGTGGGGGATCCGTGCACCGATAAACTCATCTTT. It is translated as CACDPVGDPCTDKLIF.

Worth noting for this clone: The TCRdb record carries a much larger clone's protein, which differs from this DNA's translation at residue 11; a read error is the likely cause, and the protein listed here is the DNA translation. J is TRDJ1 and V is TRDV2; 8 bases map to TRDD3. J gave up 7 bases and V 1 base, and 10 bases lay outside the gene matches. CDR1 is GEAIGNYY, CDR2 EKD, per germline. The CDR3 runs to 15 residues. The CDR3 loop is CACDTGGSAKSKLIF. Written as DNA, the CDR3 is TGTGCCTGTGACACTGGGGGATCAGCGAAGAGTAAACTCATCTTT.

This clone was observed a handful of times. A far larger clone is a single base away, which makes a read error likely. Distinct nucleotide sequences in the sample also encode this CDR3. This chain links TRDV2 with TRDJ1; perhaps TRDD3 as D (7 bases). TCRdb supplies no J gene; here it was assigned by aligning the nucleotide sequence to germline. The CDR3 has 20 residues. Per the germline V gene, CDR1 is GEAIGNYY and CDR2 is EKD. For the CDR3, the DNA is TGTGCCTGTGACGAAGCCTTCCCTCGCGGGGGTACTGGGGACACTGATAAACTCATCTTT. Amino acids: CACDEAFPRGGTGDTDKLIF.

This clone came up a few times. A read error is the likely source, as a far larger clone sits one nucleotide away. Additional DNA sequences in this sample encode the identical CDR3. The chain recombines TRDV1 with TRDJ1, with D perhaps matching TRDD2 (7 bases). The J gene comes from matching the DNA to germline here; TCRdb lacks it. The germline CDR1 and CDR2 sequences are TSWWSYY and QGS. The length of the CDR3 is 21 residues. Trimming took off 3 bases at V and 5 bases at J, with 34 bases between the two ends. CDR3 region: CALGEVFLPSTLGINSDKLIF. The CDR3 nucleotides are TGTGCTCTTGGGGAGGTATTCCTACCCTCAACGCTGGGGATCAATAGTGATAAACTCATCTTT.

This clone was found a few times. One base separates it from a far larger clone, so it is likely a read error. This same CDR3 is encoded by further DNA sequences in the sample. The CDR3 is CALGEQRILRWGILVSDKLIF. The CDR3 DNA reads as TGTGCTCTTGGGGAACAGAGAATCCTGAGGTGGGGGATATTGGTGTCCGATAAGCTCATCTTT. With the J gene uncalled, the V gene is TRDV1; the table's D call, TRDD3, was not checked against the DNA. Germline lookup yields CDR1 TSWWSYY and CDR2 QGS. The CDR3 length is 21 residues.

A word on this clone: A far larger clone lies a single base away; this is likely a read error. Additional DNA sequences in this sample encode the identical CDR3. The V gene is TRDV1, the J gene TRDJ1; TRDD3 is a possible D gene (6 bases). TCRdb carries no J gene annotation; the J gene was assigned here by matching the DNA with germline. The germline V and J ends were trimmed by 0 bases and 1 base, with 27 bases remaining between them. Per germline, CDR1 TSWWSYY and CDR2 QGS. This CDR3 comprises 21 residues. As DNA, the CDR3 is TGTGCTCTTGGGGAACTAGTACCTCTGGGGTCCTCCAGCCAATGCACCGATAAACTCATCTTT. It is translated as CALGELVPLGSSSQCTDKLIF.

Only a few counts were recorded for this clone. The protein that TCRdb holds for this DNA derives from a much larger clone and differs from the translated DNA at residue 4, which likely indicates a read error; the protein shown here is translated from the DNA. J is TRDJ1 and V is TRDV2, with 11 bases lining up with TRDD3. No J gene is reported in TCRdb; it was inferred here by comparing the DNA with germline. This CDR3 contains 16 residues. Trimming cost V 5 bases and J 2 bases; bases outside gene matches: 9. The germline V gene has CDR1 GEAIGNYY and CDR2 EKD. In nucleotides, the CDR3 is TGTGCCTGTGGCACACTGGGGGATAGTAGAACCGATAAACTCATCTTT. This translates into CACGTLGDSRTDKLIF.

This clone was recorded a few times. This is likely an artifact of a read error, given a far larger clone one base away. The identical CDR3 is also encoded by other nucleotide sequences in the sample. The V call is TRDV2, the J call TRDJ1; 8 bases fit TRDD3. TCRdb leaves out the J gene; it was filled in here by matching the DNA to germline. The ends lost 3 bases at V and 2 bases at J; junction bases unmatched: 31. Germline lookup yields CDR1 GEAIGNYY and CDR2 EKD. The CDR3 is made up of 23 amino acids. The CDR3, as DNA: TGTGCCTGTGACTCTGAGGGGGATAAGAGAGAGGTTTTGGGATCTAGTCGTACCGATAAACTCATCTTT. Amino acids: CACDSEGDKREVLGSSRTDKLIF.

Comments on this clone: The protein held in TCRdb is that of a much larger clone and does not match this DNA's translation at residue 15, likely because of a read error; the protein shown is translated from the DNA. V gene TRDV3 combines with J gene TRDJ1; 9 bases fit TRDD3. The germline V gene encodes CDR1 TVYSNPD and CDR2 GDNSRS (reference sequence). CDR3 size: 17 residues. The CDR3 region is CALTSMGGLGDTDKHIF. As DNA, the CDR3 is TGTGCCTTGACCTCTATGGGTGGACTGGGGGACACCGATAAACACATCTTT.

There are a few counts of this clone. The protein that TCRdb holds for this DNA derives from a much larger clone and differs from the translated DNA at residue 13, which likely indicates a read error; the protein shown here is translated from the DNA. The CDR3 spells CALGSPEGRWTDELIF. The DNA of the CDR3 is TGTGCTCTTGGGTCCCCCGAGGGAAGGTGGACCGATGAACTCATCTTT. The chain uses TRDV1 and TRDJ1; D unresolved. TCRdb records no J gene; here it was assigned by comparing the DNA to germline. This CDR3 region has 16 residues. Germline V gives CDR1 TSWWSYY, CDR2 QGS.

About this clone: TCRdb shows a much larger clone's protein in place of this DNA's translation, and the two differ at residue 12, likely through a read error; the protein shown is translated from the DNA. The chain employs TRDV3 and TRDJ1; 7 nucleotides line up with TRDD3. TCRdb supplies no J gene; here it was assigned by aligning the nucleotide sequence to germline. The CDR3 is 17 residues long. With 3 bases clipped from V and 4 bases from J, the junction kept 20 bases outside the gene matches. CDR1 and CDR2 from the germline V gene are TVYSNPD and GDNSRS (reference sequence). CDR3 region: CALNGGTRYLFIDKLIF. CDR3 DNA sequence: TGTGCCTTAAATGGGGGAACCCGATACTTATTCATCGATAAACTCATCTTT. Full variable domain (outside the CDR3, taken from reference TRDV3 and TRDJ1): CDKVTQSSPDQTVASGSEVVLLCTYDTVYSNPDLFWYRIRPDYSFQFVFYGDNSRSEGADFTQGRFSVKHILTQKAFHLVISPVRTEDSATYYCALNGGTRYLFIDKLIFGKGTRVTVEP.

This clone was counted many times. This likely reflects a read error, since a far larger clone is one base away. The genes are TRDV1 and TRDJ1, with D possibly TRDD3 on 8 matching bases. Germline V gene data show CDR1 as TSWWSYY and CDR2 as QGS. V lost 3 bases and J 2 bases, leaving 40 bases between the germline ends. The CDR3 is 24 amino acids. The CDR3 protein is CALGDREAFLSSYWGSRGTDKLIF. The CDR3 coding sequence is TGTGCTCTTGGGGATCGCGAGGCCTTCCTTTCCTCGTACTGGGGGTCCCGAGGAACCGATAAACTCATCTTT.

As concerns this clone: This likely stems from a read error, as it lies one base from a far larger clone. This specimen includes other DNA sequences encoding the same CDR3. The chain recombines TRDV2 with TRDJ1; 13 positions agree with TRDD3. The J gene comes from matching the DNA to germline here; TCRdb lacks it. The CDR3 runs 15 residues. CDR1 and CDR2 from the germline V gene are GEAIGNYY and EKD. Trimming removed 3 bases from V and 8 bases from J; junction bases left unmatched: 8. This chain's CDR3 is CACDQTGGYGDKLIF. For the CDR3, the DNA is TGTGCCTGTGACCAAACTGGGGGATACGGCGACAAACTCATCTTT.

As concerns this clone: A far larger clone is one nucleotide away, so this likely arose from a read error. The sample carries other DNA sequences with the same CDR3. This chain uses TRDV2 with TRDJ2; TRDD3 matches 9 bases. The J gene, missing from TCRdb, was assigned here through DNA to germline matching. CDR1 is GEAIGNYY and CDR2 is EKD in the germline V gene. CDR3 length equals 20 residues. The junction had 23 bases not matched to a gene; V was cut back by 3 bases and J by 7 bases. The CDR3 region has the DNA TGTGCCTGTGACCCCGTCGGAGAACGTACTGGGGGACGTGGTAAAGCACAACTCTTCTTT. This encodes CACDPVGERTGGRGKAQLFF.